This paragraph covers one TCR beta chain sequence. This entry belongs to a study of blood T cell repertoires in COVID-19. The germline gives CDR1 MDHEN, CDR2 SYDVKM. Trimming took 4 bases from V and 5 from J, leaving 18 bases between them. The CDR3 totals 15 residues. Repertoires were generated with immunoSEQ multiplex PCR, while TCRdb's copy carries only in-frame clones and drops some. The sample includes hundreds of thousands of clones, about 88% of them seen just once. The TCR comes from a woman aged 50 to 60 who had recovered from COVID-19. Sequencing was carried out using PBMCs or T cells enriched from blood (not recorded which). V and J are TRBV28 and TRBJ2-7; D might be TRBD1 (6 bases). For the CDR3, the DNA is TGTGCCAGCAGTTCGCTAAGGACAGTCACCCACGAGCAGTACTTC. It translates to CASSSLRTVTHEQYF.